A selection of T cell receptor beta chains follows, all from one sample in a study of T-cell reconstitution after alpha-beta-depleted transplantation in children. One entry per CDR3 protein, called by TCRdb with MiXCR from the PCR reads. Here the sample spans about a million distinct CDR3 sequences, 25% to 30% being singletons. This material consisted of PBMCs, mostly from graft donor cells, taken 360 days after TCRalphabeta/CD19-depleted stem cell transplant. The receptors were gathered from a boy less than two years old who had a stem cell transplant for SCID, so the T cells may come from the graft donor. The CDR3 runs from the conserved cysteine through the conserved F or W. Fields, in order: J gene, clone size, D gene, V gene, CDR3 protein, CDR3 DNA. The D gene is left open where the match is weak. The size entry is marked missing in some rows and otherwise reads once, few, many or a size class.

TRBJ2-1,few,TRBD2,TRBV10-3,CAISTPERGGQPLYNEQFF,TGTGCCATCAGTACCCCTGAGCGGGGGGGCCAGCCTCTTTACAATGAGCAGTTCTTC
TRBJ2-3,few,.,TRBV28,CASSLFRGGPGRTDTQYF,TGTGCCAGCAGTTTATTCCGCGGGGGCCCCGGAAGGACAGATACGCAGTATTTT
TRBJ2-7,.,.,TRBV28,CASTSFGGRSYEQYF,TGTGCCAGCACTTCTTTCGGGGGGCGTTCCTACGAGCAGTACTTC
TRBJ2-3,.,.,TRBV12-3/TRBV12-4,CASSFPVGRGDTQYF,TGTGCCAGCAGTTTCCCCGTGGGAAGGGGGGATACGCAGTATTTT
TRBJ2-3,.,TRBD1,TRBV7-3,CASSASGGGDTQYF,TGTGCCAGCAGCGCATCAGGGGGCGGAGATACGCAGTATTTT
TRBJ2-1,.,.,TRBV5-1,CASSAAWPYNEQFF,TGCGCCAGCAGCGCGGCCTGGCCCTACAATGAGCAGTTCTTC
TRBJ2-3,few,TRBD1,TRBV12-3/TRBV12-4,CASSGPGQGWDTQYF,TGTGCCAGCAGTGGCCCGGGACAGGGCTGGGATACGCAGTATTTT
TRBJ2-5,.,.,TRBV7-3,CASSLSGTASETQYF,TGTGCCAGCAGCTTAAGCGGGACAGCCAGTGAGACCCAGTACTTC
TRBJ2-4,.,.,TRBV24-1,CATSDTGTKNIQYF,TGTGCCACCAGTGATACGGGGACAAAAAACATTCAGTACTTC
TRBJ2-1,few,.,TRBV9,CASSVGQVSYNEQFF,TGTGCCAGCAGCGTAGGGCAGGTCTCCTACAATGAGCAGTTCTTC
TRBJ2-3,few,.,TRBV7-3,CASSLVDEGGGTDTQYF,TGTGCCAGCAGCTTAGTGGACGAAGGGGGGGGCACAGATACGCAGTATTTT
TRBJ1-1,once,.,TRBV18,CASQSNRLNTEAFF,TGTGCCAGTCAGAGCAACAGACTGAACACTGAAGCTTTCTTT
TRBJ2-7,few,.,TRBV25-1,CASRRSGTSYEQYF,TGTGCCAGCAGGAGGTCAGGGACTTCCTACGAGCAGTACTTC
TRBJ2-1,.,.,TRBV9,CASSVAPGAPYNEQFF,TGTGCCAGCAGCGTAGCCCCAGGGGCCCCCTACAATGAGCAGTTCTTC
TRBJ2-1,few,TRBD2,TRBV9,CASSALAGGPNEQFF,TGTGCCAGCAGCGCATTAGCGGGGGGGCCGAATGAGCAGTTCTTC
TRBJ2-3,few,TRBD2,TRBV20-1,CSARRGGAADTQYF,TGCAGTGCCCGTCGGGGGGGGGCGGCAGATACGCAGTATTTT
TRBJ2-7,few,.,TRBV29-1,CSVGAGGPYEQYF,TGCAGCGTTGGCGCAGGAGGGCCCTACGAGCAGTACTTC
TRBJ1-5,few,.,TRBV15,CATSTGIGGQPQHF,TGTGCCACCAGCACGGGGATCGGTGGACAGCCCCAGCATTTT
TRBJ2-2,.,TRBD1,TRBV7-9,CASSYRGEAGELFF,TGTGCCAGCAGCTACAGGGGAGAAGCCGGGGAGCTGTTTTTT
TRBJ1-5,few,.,TRBV7-8,CASSVGQINQPQHF,TGTGCCAGCAGCGTCGGACAGATTAATCAGCCCCAGCATTTT
TRBJ2-2,.,.,TRBV28,CASSFQSQEANTGELFF,TGTGCCAGCAGTTTCCAAAGCCAGGAAGCGAACACCGGGGAGCTGTTTTTT
TRBJ1-2,.,.,TRBV27,CASRSYEGDGYTF,TGTGCCAGCCGCTCATACGAGGGTGATGGCTACACCTTC
TRBJ2-7,many,.,TRBV3-1,CASSQDYRSSYEQYF,TGTGCCAGCAGCCAAGATTACAGGAGTTCCTACGAGCAGTACTTC
TRBJ2-3,.,TRBD1,TRBV11-2,CASSTGAIDTQYF,TGTGCCAGCAGCACAGGGGCTATCGATACGCAGTATTTT
TRBJ1-1,few,.,TRBV13,CASSPYGTADTEAFF,TGTGCCAGCAGCCCGTATGGGACGGCGGACACTGAAGCTTTCTTT
TRBJ2-3,few,TRBD2,TRBV7-8,CASSLPYIGGTDTQYF,TGTGCCAGCAGCTTGCCTTATATCGGGGGGACAGATACGCAGTATTTT
TRBJ1-5,.,.,TRBV20-1,CSARVGGGNQPQHF,TGCAGTGCTAGAGTTGGTGGGGGCAATCAGCCCCAGCATTTT
TRBJ2-2,.,.,TRBV15,CATSRDKNTGELFF,TGTGCCACCAGCAGGGACAAGAACACCGGGGAGCTGTTTTTT
TRBJ2-3,.,.,TRBV5-1,CASSLPKTSTDTQYF,TGCGCCAGCAGCTTGCCCAAAACTAGCACAGATACGCAGTATTTT
TRBJ1-2,.,TRBD1,TRBV24-1,CATSGTGVYGYTF,TGTGCCACCAGTGGAACAGGGGTCTATGGCTACACCTTC
TRBJ1-2,.,.,TRBV5-1,CASSSMTGWDGYTF,TGCGCCAGCAGCTCAATGACAGGATGGGATGGCTACACCTTC
TRBJ2-3,few,.,TRBV5-1,CASSLDHTDTQYF,TGCGCCAGCAGCTTAGATCACACAGATACGCAGTATTTT
TRBJ1-1,.,TRBD1,TRBV6-1,CASAQGGVRSEAFF,TGTGCCAGCGCCCAAGGGGGCGTCCGAAGTGAAGCTTTCTTT
TRBJ2-3,few,TRBD1,TRBV10-2,CASSEPRGPYTDTQYF,TGCGCCAGCAGTGAACCCAGGGGGCCCTACACAGATACGCAGTATTTT
TRBJ2-5,few,.,TRBV10-3,CAIRETITQYF,TGTGCCATCAGGGAGACTATCACCCAGTACTTC
TRBJ1-4,.,.,TRBV12-3/TRBV12-4,CASSPLMGGPNEKLFF,TGTGCCAGCAGCCCCCTAATGGGGGGCCCTAATGAAAAACTGTTTTTT
TRBJ2-3,few,TRBD2,TRBV6-5,CASSYPRTSGSTDTQYF,TGTGCCAGCAGTTACCCCCGTACTAGCGGAAGCACAGATACGCAGTATTTT
TRBJ1-1,.,.,TRBV2,CADGDKRNTEAFF,TGTGCCGACGGGGATAAACGGAACACTGAAGCTTTCTTT
TRBJ2-7,.,.,TRBV21-1,CASSSRTGDDEQYF,TGTGCCAGCAGCTCCAGGACAGGGGATGACGAGCAGTACTTC
TRBJ2-2,.,TRBD1,TRBV7-9,CASRGDRATGELFF,TGTGCCAGCAGAGGGGACAGGGCCACCGGGGAGCTGTTTTTT
TRBJ2-3,once,TRBD2,TRBV7-9,CASSYTSGADTQYF,TGTGCCAGCAGCTACACTAGCGGGGCGGATACGCAGTATTTT
TRBJ2-3,.,TRBD2,TRBV14,CASSQLAGISDTQYF,TGTGCCAGCAGCCAGCTAGCGGGGATCTCAGATACGCAGTATTTT
TRBJ2-3,.,TRBD1,TRBV11-2,CASSFRRDRESPDTQYF,TGTGCCAGCAGCTTTCGCCGGGACAGGGAATCCCCAGATACGCAGTATTTT
TRBJ2-7,many,.,TRBV3-1,CASRQAGEQYF,TGTGCCAGCAGACAAGCTGGGGAGCAGTACTTC
TRBJ1-3,.,.,TRBV4-3,CASSQDGHVGDTIYF,TGCGCCAGCAGCCAAGATGGGCATGTCGGAGACACCATATATTTT
TRBJ1-3,.,.,TRBV20-1,CSAARRGSSGNTIYF,TGCAGTGCCGCCAGGCGGGGAAGCTCTGGAAACACCATATATTTT
TRBJ2-3,few,TRBD2,TRBV20-1,CSAHLGLAGDTQYF,TGCAGTGCCCACCTTGGGCTAGCGGGGGATACGCAGTATTTT
TRBJ1-5,.,.,TRBV29-1,CSVVAGNQPQHF,TGCAGCGTTGTGGCCGGCAATCAGCCCCAGCATTTT
TRBJ2-7,few,.,TRBV11-2,CASSMTGRYEQYF,TGTGCCAGCAGCATGACAGGTCGTTACGAGCAGTACTTC
TRBJ2-3,.,.,TRBV12-3/TRBV12-4,CASLPLIGADTQYF,TGTGCCAGCCTACCTCTTATTGGGGCAGATACGCAGTATTTT
TRBJ2-1,.,.,TRBV5-1,CASSEGSNEQFF,TGCGCCAGCAGTGAGGGATCCAACGAGCAGTTCTTC